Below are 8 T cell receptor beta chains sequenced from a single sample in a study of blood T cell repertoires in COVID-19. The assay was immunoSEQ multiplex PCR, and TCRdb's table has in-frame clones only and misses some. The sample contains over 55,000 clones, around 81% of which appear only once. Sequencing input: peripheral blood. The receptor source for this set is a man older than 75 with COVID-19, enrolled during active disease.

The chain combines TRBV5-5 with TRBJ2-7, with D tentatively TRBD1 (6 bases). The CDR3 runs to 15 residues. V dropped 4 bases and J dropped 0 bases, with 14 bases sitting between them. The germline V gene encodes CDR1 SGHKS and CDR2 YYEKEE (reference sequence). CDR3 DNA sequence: TGTGCCAGCAGCCCTCGCTGGGGGCACTCCTACGAGCAGTACTTC. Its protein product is CASSPRWGHSYEQYF.

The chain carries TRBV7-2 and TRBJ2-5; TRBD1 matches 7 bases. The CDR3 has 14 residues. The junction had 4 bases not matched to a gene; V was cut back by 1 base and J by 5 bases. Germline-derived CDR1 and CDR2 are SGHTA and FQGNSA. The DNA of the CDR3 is TGTGCCAGCAGCTTAGAGGGGGCGGAGGAGACCCAGTACTTC. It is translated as CASSLEGAEETQYF.

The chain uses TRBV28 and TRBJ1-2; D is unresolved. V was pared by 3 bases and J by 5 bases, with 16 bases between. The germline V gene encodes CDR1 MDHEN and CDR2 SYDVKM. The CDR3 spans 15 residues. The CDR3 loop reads CASSFSEGVGYGYTF. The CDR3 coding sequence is TGTGCCAGCAGTTTTTCGGAGGGCGTAGGGTATGGCTACACCTTC.

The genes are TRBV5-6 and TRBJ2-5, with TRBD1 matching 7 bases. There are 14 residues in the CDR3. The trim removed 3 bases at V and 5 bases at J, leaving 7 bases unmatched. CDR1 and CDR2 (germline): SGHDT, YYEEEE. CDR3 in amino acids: CASSSPTGKETQYF. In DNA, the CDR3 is TGTGCCAGCAGCTCCCCGACAGGGAAGGAGACCCAGTACTTC.

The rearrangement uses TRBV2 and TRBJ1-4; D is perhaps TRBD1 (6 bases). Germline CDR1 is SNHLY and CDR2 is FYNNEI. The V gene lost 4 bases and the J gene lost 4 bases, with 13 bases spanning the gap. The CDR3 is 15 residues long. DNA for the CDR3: TGTGCCAGCAGTGTGGAGAGGGGGTATAATGAAAAACTGTTTTTT. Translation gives CASSVERGYNEKLFF.

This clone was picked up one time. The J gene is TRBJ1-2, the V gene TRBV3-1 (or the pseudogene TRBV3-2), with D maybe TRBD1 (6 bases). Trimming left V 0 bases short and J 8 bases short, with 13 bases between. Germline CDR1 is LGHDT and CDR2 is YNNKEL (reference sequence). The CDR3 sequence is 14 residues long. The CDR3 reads CASSQDHGDTGYTF. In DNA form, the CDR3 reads TGTGCCAGCAGCCAAGATCACGGGGACACCGGCTACACCTTC.

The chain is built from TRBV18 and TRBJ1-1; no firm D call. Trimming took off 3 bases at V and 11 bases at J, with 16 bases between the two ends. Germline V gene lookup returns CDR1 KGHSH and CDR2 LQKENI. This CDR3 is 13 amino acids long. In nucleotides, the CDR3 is TGTGCCAGCTCACCCCCCTCGAAGGCGGAGGCTTTCTTT. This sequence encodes CASSPPSKAEAFF. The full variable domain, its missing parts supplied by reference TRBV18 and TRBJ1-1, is NAGVMQNPRHLVRRRGQEARLRCSPMKGHSHVYWYRQLPEEGLKFMVYLQKENIIDESGMPKERFSAEFPKEGPSILRIQQVVRGDSAAYFCASSPPSKAEAFFGQGTRLTVV.

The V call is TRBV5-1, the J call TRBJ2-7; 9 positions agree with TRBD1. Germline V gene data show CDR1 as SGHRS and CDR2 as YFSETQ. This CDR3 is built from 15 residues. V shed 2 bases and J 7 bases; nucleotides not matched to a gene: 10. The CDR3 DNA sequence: TGCGCCAGCAGCTTAGGGGACAGGGACCTTGGGGAGCAGTACTTC. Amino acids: CASSLGDRDLGEQYF.